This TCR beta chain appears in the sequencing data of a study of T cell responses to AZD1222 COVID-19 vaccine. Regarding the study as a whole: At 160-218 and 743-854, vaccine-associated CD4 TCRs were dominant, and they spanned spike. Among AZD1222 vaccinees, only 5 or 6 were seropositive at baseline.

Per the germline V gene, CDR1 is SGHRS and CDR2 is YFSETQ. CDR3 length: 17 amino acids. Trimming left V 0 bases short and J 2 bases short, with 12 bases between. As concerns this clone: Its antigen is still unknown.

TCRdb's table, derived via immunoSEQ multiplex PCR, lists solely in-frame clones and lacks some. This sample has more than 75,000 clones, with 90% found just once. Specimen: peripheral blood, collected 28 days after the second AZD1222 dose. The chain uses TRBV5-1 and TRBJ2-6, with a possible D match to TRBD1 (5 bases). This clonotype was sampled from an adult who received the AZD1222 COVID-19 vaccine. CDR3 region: CASSLATTVPGANVLTF. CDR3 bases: TGCGCCAGCAGCTTGGCCACGACAGTTCCTGGGGCCAACGTCCTGACTTTC.